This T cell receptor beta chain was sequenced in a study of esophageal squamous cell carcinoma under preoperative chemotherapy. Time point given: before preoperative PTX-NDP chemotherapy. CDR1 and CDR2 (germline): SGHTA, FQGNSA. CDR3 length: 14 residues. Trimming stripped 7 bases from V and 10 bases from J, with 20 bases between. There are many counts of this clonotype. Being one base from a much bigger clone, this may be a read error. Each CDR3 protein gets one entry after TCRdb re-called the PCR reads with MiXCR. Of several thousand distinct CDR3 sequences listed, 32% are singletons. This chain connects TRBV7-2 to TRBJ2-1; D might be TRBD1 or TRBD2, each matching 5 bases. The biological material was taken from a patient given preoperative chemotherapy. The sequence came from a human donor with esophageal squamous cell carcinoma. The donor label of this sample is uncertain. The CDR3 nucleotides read TGTGCCAGCAATCGGGACGGTCAAGCCTACGAGCAGTTCTTC. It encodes CASNRDGQAYEQFF.